The 11 T cell receptor beta chains presented below share a single source sample, sequenced in a study of Tregs in tolerant kidney transplant recipients. TCRdb's copy holds only in-frame clones and misses some; the assay was immunoSEQ multiplex PCR. The sample records under 300,000 clones, roughly four fifths being singletons. The sequenced material came from CD4+ T cells from blood. Every receptor here comes from a human donor in good health.

V gene TRBV5-1 combines with J gene TRBJ2-3; 7 bases agree with TRBD2. CDR3 size: 19 residues. Germline V CDR1 and CDR2: SGHRS, YFSETQ. V gave up 1 base and J gave up 0 bases; unmatched junction bases: 14. The CDR3 loop is CASSLSFRRGRDSTDTQYF. The CDR3, as DNA: TGCGCCAGCAGCTTGTCTTTTCGGCGAGGGAGGGATAGCACAGATACGCAGTATTTT.

The chain uses TRBV6-5 and TRBJ2-7, with 9 bases lining up with TRBD2. Germline V CDR1 and CDR2: MNHEY, SVGAGI. The V segment lost 2 bases and the J segment 2 bases; nucleotides outside the gene matches: 4. This CDR3 has 15 residues. In nucleotides, the CDR3 is TGTGCCAGCAGTTACACAGGACTAGCGACCTACGAGCAGTACTTC. Protein sequence: CASSYTGLATYEQYF.

In its sample, this clone was seen a few times. J is TRBJ1-1 and V is TRBV7-2, with TRBD1 identical over 7 bases. The J segment lost 8 bases and the V segment lost 6 bases, leaving 12 bases of the junction unmatched. The CDR3 sequence is 14 residues long. Germline values: CDR1 SGHTA, CDR2 FQGNSA. CDR3 bases: TGTGCCAGCAGTGCCTCAGGGGGGGTTTTCGAAGCTTTCTTT. Translating it yields CASSASGGVFEAFF. Together with reference TRBV7-2 and TRBJ1-1, the CDR3 gives the full variable domain: GAGVSQSPSNKVTEKGKDVELRCDPISGHTALYWYRQSLGQGLEFLIYFQGNSAPDKSGLPSDRFSAERTGGSVSTLTIQRTQQEDSAVYLCASSASGGVFEAFFGQGTRLTVV.

This rearrangement joins TRBV30 to TRBJ2-5, with D possibly TRBD1 on 5 matching bases. The better agreement between TRBJ2-7 and the DNA end casts doubt on the J call. Germline loops: CDR1 GTSNPN, CDR2 SVGIG (reference sequence). This CDR3 is 14 amino acids long. The CDR3 sequence is CAWSGQGPSYEQYF. The CDR3 nucleotides are TGTGCCTGGAGTGGCCAGGGCCCCTCCTACGAGCAGTACTTC.

The V and J genes are TRBV25-1 and TRBJ2-3; 7 bases are a match to TRBD2. The germline CDR1 and CDR2 sequences are MGHDK and SYGVNS. The CDR3 extends over 14 amino acids. The J segment lost 4 bases and the V segment lost 2 bases, leaving 3 bases of the junction unmatched. CDR3 nucleotides: TGTGCCAGCAGTGAACCTAGCGGCGCAGATACGCAGTATTTT. Protein sequence: CASSEPSGADTQYF.

The chain carries TRBV7-6 and TRBJ2-3; D is unresolved. Trimming took off 0 bases at V and 5 bases at J, with 12 bases between the two ends. CDR3 size: 15 residues. CDR1 is SGHVS and CDR2 is FNYEAQ in the germline V gene. The CDR3 reads CASSLAVEFRDTQYF. For the CDR3, the DNA is TGTGCCAGCAGCTTAGCGGTGGAATTTCGAGATACGCAGTATTTT.

V gene TRBV6-1 combines with J gene TRBJ1-2; D not certain. The ends were cut back, 10 bases at V and 1 base at J, with 13 bases in the middle. This CDR3 has 13 amino acids. The germline V gene encodes CDR1 MNHNS and CDR2 SASEGT. The chain's CDR3 is CATIMRLNYGYTF. CDR3 nucleotides: TGTGCCACCATTATGAGGCTTAACTATGGCTACACCTTC.

The chain uses TRBV5-1 and TRBJ1-2; maybe TRBD1 (5 bases). The CDR3 extends over 14 amino acids. The V gene's germline CDR1 is SGHRS and CDR2 YFSETQ. The V and J ends lost 4 bases and 6 bases respectively, with 16 bases between them. CDR3 amino acids: CASSTAGTENGYTF. CDR3 DNA sequence: TGCGCCAGCAGCACCGCCGGGACGGAGAATGGCTACACCTTC.

The chain is built from TRBV12-1 and TRBJ2-1; TRBD2, the D gene given by the table, was not confirmed from the DNA. TRBV12-1 is noted as a pseudogene. CDR3 length: 17 residues. CDR3 coding DNA: TGTGCCAGCAGCTTTGGTCAGCGACTAAACGAGGACAATGAGCAGTTCTTC. Its translation: CASSFGQRLNEDNEQFF.

V gene TRBV5-8 combines with J gene TRBJ1-4; D gene unclear. Between the trimmed V and J ends, which lost 0 bases and 8 bases, there was a span of 8 bases. Germline CDR1 reads SGHTS; CDR2 reads YDEGEE. The CDR3 is made up of 13 amino acids. The CDR3 sequence: CASSLVLGEKLFF. CDR3 coding DNA: TGTGCCAGCAGCTTGGTATTGGGGGAAAAACTGTTTTTT.

The chain links TRBV7-9 to TRBJ1-1; D call uncertain. The V end lost 0 bases, the J end lost 0 bases, and 8 bases lay between the germline ends. CDR1 is SEHNR and CDR2 is FQNEAQ in the germline V gene (reference sequence). The CDR3 length is 15 residues. The CDR3 is CASSLAGTMNTEAFF. Here the CDR3 DNA reads TGTGCCAGCAGCTTAGCGGGTACCATGAACACTGAAGCTTTCTTT. Supplemented by reference TRBV7-9 and TRBJ1-1, the full variable domain reads DTGVSQNPRHKITKRGQNVTFRCDPISEHNRLYWYRQTLGQGPEFLTYFQNEAQLEKSRLLSDRFSAERPKGSFSTLEIQRTEQGDSAMYLCASSLAGTMNTEAFFGQGTRLTVV.